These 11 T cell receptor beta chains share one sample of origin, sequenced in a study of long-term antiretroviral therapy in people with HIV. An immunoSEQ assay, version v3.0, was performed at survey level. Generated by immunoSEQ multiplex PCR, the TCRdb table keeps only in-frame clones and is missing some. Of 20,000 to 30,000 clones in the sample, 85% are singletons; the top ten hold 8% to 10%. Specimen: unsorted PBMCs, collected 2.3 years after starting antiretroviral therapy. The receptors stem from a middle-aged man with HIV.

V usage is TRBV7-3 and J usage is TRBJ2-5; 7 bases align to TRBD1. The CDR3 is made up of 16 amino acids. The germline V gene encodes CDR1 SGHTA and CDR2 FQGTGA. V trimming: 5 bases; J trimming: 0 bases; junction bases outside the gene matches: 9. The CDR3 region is CASSPGTDMYQETQYF. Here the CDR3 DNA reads TGTGCCAGCAGCCCAGGGACAGATATGTACCAAGAGACCCAGTACTTC. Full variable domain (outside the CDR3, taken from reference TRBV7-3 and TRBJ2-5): GAGVSQTPSNKVTEKGKYVELRCDPISGHTALYWYRQSLGQGPEFLIYFQGTGAADDSGLPNDRFFAVRPEGSVSTLKIQRTERGDSAVYLCASSPGTDMYQETQYFGPGTRLLVL.

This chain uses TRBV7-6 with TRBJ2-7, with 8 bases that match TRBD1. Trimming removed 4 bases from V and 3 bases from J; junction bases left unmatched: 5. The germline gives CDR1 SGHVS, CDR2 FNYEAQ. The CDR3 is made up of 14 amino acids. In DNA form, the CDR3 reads TGTGCCAGCAGCTCGGACAGGGCTCTCTACGAGCAGTACTTC. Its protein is CASSSDRALYEQYF. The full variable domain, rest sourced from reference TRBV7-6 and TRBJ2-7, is GAGVSQSPRYKVTKRGQDVALRCDPISGHVSLYWYRQALGQGPEFLTYFNYEAQQDKSGLPNDRFSAERPEGSISTLTIQRTEQRDSAMYRCASSSDRALYEQYFGPGTRLTVT.

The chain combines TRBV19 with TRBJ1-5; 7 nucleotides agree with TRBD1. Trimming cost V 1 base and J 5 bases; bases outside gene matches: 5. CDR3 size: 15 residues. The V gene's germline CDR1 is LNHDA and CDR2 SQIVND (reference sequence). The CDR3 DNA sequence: TGTGCCAGTAGTATAGGAGACAGGGTGGATCAGCCCCAGCATTTT. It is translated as CASSIGDRVDQPQHF.

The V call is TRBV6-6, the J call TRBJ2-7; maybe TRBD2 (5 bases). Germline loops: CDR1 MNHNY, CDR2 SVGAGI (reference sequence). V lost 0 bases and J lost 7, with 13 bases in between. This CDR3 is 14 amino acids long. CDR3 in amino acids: CASSYSYSPGEQYF. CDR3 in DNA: TGTGCCAGCAGTTACTCGTACAGCCCGGGGGAGCAGTACTTC.

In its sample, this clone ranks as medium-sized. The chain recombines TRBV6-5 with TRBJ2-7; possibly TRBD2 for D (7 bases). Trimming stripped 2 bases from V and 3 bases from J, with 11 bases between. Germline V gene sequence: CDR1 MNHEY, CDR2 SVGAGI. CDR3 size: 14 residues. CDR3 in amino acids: CASSYGGAGYEQYF. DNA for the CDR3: TGTGCCAGCAGTTACGGGGGGGCCGGCTACGAGCAGTACTTC.

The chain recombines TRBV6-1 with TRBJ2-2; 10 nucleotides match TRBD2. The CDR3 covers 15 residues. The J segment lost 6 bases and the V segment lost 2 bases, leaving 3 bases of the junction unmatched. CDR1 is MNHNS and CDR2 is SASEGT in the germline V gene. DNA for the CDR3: TGTGCCAGCAGTGAATGGACTAGCGGCGCCGGGGAGCTGTTTTTT. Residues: CASSEWTSGAGELFF.

The CDR3 region is CASSLARGWSGNTIYF. CDR3 bases: TGTGCCAGCAGCTTAGCCAGGGGGTGGAGTGGAAACACCATATATTTT. This sequence joins TRBV11-2 and TRBJ1-3; 7 nucleotides align to TRBD1. CDR1 and CDR2 (germline): SGHAT, FQNNGV. The CDR3 has 16 residues. V shed 1 base and J 3 bases; nucleotides not matched to a gene: 6.

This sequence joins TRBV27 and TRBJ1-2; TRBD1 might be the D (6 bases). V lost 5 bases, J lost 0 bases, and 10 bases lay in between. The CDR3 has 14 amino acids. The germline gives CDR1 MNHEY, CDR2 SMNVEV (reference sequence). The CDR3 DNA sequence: TGTGCCAGCAGTCTAGGGGGATCTAACTATGGCTACACCTTC. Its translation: CASSLGGSNYGYTF.

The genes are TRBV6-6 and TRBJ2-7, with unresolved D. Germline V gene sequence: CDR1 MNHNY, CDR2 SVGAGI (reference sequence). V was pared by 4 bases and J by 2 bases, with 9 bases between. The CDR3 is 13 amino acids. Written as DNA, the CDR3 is TGTGCCAGCAGTTGGTCGGAGCCCTACGAGCAGTACTTC. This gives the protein CASSWSEPYEQYF.

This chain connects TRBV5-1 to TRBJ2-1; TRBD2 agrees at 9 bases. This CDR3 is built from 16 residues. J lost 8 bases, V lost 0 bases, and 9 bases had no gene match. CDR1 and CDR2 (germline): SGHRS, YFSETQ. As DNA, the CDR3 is TGCGCCAGCAGCTTGGGTAGCGGGAGAAGTACCCATGAGCAGTTCTTC. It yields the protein CASSLGSGRSTHEQFF.

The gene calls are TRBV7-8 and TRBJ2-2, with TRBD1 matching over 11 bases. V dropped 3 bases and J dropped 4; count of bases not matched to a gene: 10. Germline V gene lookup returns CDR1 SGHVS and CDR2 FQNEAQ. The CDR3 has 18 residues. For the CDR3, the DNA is TGTGCCAGCAGCTTTCCTCGACGGACAGGGGGCACCACCGGGGAGCTGTTTTTT. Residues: CASSFPRRTGGTTGELFF. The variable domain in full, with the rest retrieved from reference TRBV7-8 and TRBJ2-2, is GAGVSQSPRYKVAKRGQDVALRCDPISGHVSLFWYQQALGQGPEFLTYFQNEAQLDKSGLPSDRFFAERPEGSVSTLKIQRTQQEDSAVYLCASSFPRRTGGTTGELFFGEGSRLTVL.